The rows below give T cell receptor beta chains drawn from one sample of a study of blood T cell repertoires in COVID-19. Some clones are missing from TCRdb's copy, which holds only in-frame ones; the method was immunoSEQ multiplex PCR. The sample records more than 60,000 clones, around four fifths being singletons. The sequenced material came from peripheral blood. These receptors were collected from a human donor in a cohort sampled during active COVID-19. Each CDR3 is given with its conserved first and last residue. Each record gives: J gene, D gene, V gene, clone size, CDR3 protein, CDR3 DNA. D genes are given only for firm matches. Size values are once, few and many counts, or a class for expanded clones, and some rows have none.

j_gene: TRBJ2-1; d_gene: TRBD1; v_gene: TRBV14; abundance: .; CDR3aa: CASSQDRDSSYNEQFF; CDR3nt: TGTGCCAGCAGCCAAGATAGGGACAGCTCCTACAATGAGCAGTTCTTC
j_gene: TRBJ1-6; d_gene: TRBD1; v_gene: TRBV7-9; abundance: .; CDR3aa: CASSSLQGKSPLHF; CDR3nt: TGTGCCAGCAGCTCTTTACAGGGGAAATCACCCCTCCACTTT
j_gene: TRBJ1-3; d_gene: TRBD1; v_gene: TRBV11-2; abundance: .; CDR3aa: CASSLDLTGAGNTIYF; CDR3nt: TGTGCCAGCAGCTTAGATCTGACAGGGGCTGGAAACACCATATATTTT
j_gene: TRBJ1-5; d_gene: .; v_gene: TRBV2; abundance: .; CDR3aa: CASGGGSGGNQPQHF; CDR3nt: TGTGCCAGCGGGGGGGGCAGCGGAGGCAATCAGCCCCAGCATTTT
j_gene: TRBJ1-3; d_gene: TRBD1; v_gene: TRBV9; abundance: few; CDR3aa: CASSADGQGWNTIYF; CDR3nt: TGTGCCAGCAGCGCGGATGGACAGGGTTGGAACACCATATATTTT
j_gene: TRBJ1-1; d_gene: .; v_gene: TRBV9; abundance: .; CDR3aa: CASSVHGQMNTEAFF; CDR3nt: TGTGCCAGCAGCGTACACGGACAGATGAACACTGAAGCTTTCTTT
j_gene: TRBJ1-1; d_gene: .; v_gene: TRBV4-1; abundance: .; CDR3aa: CASSQVQGTAFF; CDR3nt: TGCGCCAGCAGCCAAGTCCAGGGCACAGCTTTCTTT
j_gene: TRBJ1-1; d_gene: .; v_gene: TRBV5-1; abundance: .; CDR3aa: CASRQGPSNTEAFF; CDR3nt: TGCGCCAGCAGGCAGGGGCCCTCCAACACTGAAGCTTTCTTT
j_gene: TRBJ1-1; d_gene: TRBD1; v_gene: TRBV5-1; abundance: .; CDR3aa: CASSSQQGVGEAFF; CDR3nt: TGCGCCAGCAGCTCCCAACAGGGGGTCGGTGAAGCTTTCTTT
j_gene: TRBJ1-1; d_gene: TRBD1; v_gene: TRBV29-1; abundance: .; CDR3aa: CSVPGQGFSEAFF; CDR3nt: TGCAGCGTTCCGGGACAGGGGTTTTCTGAAGCTTTCTTT
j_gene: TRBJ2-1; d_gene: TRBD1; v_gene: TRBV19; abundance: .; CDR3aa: CASMPSGYGQGYNEQFF; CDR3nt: TGTGCCAGTATGCCCTCTGGCTACGGACAGGGATACAATGAGCAGTTCTTC
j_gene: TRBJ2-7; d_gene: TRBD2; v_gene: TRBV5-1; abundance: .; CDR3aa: CASSLTSGDYEQYF; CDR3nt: TGCGCCAGCAGCTTGACTAGCGGGGACTACGAGCAGTACTTC
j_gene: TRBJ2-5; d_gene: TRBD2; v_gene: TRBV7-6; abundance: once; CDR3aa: CASSLGQAGGHQETQYF; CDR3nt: TGTGCCAGCAGCTTAGGTCAAGCGGGGGGGCACCAAGAGACCCAGTACTTC
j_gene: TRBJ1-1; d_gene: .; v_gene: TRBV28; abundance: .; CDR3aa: CASSLTDASGAFF; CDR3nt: TGTGCCAGCAGTCTGACCGACGCTTCGGGGGCTTTCTTT
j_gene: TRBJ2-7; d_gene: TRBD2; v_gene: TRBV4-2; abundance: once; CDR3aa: CASSHRGRGSSAEQYF; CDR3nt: TGTGCCAGCAGTCACCGTGGGCGGGGGTCGTCGGCCGAGCAGTACTTC
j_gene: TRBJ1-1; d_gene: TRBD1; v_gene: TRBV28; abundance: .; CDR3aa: CASSSAPGQGNTEAFF; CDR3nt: TGTGCCAGCAGTTCCGCCCCGGGACAGGGGAATACTGAAGCTTTCTTT
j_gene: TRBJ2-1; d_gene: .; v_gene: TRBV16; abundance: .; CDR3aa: CASSQSRQGPYNEQFF; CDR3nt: TGTGCCAGCAGCCAATCGCGGCAGGGGCCCTACAATGAGCAGTTCTTC
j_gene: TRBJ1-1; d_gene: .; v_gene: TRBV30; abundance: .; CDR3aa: CAWRYPQTGLNPEAFF; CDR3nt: TGTGCCTGGAGATACCCCCAGACAGGTTTGAACCCTGAAGCTTTCTTT
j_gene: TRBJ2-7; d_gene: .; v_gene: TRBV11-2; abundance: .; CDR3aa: CASSLAGRAPYEQYF; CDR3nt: TGTGCCAGCAGCTTAGCAGGCAGGGCCCCCTACGAGCAGTACTTC
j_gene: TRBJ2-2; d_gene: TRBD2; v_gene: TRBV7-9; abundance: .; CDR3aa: CASSLLRAGGTGELFF; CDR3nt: TGTGCCAGCAGCCTCCTCAGAGCGGGGGGGACCGGGGAGCTGTTTTTT
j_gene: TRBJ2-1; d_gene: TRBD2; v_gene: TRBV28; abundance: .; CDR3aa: CASSWGLASYNEQFF; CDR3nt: TGTGCCAGCAGTTGGGGACTAGCGTCCTACAATGAGCAGTTCTTC
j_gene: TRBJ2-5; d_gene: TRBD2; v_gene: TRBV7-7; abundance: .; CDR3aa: CASSAIGRGGETQYF; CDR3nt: TGTGCCAGCAGCGCCATAGGGCGCGGGGGAGAGACCCAGTACTTC
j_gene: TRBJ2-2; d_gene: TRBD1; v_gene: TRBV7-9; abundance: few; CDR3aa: CASSSHRGGTGELFF; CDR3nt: TGTGCCAGCAGCTCTCACAGGGGTGGAACCGGGGAGCTGTTTTTT
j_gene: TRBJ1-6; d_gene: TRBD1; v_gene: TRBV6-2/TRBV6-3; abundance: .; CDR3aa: CASSHAVQGLYNSPLHF; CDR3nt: TGTGCCAGCAGCCACGCAGTACAGGGGCTGTATAATTCACCCCTCCACTTT
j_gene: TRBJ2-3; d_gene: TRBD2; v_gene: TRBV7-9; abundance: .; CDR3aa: CASSPRRASGVADTQYF; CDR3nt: TGTGCCAGCAGCCCGAGGAGGGCTAGCGGGGTGGCAGATACGCAGTATTTT
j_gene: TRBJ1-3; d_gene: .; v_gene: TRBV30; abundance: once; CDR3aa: CAWSLRNTIYF; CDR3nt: TGTGCCTGGAGTCTAAGAAACACCATATATTTT
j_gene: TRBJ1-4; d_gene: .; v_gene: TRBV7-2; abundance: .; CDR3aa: CASSLASGLTNEKLFF; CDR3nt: TGTGCCAGCAGCTTAGCTTCCGGACTAACTAATGAAAAACTGTTTTTT
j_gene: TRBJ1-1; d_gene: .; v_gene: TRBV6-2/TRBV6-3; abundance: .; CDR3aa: CASSSPQGWNTEAFF; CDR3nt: TGTGCCAGCAGTTCCCCTCAGGGGTGGAACACTGAAGCTTTCTTT
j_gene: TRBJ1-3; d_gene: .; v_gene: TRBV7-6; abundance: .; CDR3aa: CASSSMVNTGGNTIYF; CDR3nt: TGTGCCAGCAGCTCTATGGTAAACACGGGAGGAAACACCATATATTTT
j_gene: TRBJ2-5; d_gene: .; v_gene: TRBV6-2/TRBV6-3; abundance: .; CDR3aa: CASSSMGAGRETQYF; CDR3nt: TGTGCCAGCAGTTCCATGGGCGCGGGCCGGGAGACCCAGTACTTC
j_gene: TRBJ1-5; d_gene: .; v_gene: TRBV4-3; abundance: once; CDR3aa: CASSQSGVGNQPQHF; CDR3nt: TGCGCCAGCAGTCAGTCGGGGGTGGGCAATCAGCCCCAGCATTTT
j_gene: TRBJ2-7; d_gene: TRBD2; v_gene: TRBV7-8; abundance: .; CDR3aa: CASSVGLAGTSYEQYF; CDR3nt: TGTGCCAGCAGCGTCGGACTAGCGGGTACCAGCTACGAGCAGTACTTC
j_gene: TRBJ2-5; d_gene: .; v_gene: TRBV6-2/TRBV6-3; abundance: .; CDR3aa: CASSKGHLQETQYF; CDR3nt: TGTGCCAGCAGTAAGGGACACCTTCAAGAGACCCAGTACTTC
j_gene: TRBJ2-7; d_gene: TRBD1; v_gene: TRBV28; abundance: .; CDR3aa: CASSSSGTGANEQYF; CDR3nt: TGTGCCAGCAGTTCATCCGGGACAGGGGCTAACGAGCAGTACTTC
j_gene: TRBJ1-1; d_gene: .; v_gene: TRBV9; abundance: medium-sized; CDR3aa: CASSATVVDTEAFF; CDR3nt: TGTGCCAGCAGCGCGACAGTTGTGGATACTGAAGCTTTCTTT
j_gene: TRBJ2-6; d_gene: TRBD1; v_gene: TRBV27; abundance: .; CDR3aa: CASSFGMRQGAGGANVLTF; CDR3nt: TGTGCCAGCAGTTTCGGAATGAGACAGGGGGCAGGTGGGGCCAACGTCCTGACTTTC
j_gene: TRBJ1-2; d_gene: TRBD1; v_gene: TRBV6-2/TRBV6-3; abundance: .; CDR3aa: CASSRTGGTNYGYTF; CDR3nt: TGTGCCAGCAGCCGGACAGGCGGGACTAACTATGGCTACACCTTC
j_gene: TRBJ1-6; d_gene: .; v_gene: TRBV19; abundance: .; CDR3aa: CASSIDWSGNSPLHF; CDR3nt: TGTGCCAGTAGTATAGACTGGTCGGGGAATTCACCCCTCCACTTT
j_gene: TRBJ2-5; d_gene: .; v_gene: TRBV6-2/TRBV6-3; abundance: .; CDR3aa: CASSYLGGRVETQYF; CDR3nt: TGTGCCAGCAGTTACCTTGGAGGGCGGGTGGAGACCCAGTACTTC
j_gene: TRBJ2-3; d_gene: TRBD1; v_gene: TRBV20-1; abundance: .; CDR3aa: CSASQQRDRGLGTQYF; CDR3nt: TGCAGTGCTAGTCAGCAAAGGGACAGGGGGTTGGGTACGCAGTATTTT
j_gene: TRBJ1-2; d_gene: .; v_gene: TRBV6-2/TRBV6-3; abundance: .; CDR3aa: CASSYSRDNSGYGYTF; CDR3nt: TGTGCCAGCAGTTACTCGAGGGACAACTCCGGTTATGGCTACACCTTC
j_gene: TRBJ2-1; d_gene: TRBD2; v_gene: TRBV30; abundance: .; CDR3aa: CAWSNFRAGGYNEQFF; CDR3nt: TGTGCCTGGAGTAACTTTAGGGCGGGGGGGTACAATGAGCAGTTCTTC
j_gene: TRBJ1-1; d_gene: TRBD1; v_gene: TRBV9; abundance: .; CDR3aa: CASSLQGYDEAFF; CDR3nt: TGTGCCAGCAGCTTACAGGGGTATGATGAAGCTTTCTTT